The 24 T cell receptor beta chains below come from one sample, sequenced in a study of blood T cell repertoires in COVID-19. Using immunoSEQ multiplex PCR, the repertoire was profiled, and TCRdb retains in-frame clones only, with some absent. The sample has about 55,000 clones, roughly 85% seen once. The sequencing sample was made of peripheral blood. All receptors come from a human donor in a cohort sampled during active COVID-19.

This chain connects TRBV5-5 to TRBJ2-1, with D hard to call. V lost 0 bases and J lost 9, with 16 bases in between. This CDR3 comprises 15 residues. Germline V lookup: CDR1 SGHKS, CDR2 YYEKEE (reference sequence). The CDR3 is CASSLVVGPDSEQFF. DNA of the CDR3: TGTGCCAGCAGCTTGGTGGTGGGCCCCGATTCTGAGCAGTTCTTC.

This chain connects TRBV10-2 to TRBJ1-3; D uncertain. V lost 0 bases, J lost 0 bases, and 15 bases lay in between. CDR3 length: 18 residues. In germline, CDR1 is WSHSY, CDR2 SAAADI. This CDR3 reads CASSESMQVRLSGNTIYF. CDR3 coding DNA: TGCGCCAGCAGTGAGTCGATGCAGGTTCGTCTCTCTGGAAACACCATATATTTT.

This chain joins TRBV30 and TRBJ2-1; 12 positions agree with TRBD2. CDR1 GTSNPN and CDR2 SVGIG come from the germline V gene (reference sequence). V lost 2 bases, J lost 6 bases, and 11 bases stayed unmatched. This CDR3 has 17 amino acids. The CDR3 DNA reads TGTGCCTGGAGTTTAACGTTGACTAGCGGGAGTCCCAATGAGCAGTTCTTC. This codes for CAWSLTLTSGSPNEQFF. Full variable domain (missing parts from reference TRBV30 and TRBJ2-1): SQTIHQWPATLVQPVGSPLSLECTVEGTSNPNLYWYRQAAGRGLQLLFYSVGIGQISSEVPQNLSASRPQDRQFILSSKKLLLSDSGFYLCAWSLTLTSGSPNEQFFGPGTRLTVL.

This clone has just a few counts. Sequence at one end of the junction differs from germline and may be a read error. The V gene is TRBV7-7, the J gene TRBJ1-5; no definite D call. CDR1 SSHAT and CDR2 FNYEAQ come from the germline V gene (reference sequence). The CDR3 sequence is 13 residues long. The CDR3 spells CASSLGPDQPQHF. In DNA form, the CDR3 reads TGTGCTAGCAGCTTAGGGCCAGATCAGCCCCAGCATTTT.

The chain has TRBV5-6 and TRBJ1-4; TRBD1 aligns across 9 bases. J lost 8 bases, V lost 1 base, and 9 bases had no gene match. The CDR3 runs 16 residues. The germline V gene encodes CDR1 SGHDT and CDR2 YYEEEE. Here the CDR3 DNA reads TGTGCCAGCAGCTTGTTAAAGACAGGGGGGCGAGAAAAACTGTTTTTT. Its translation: CASSLLKTGGREKLFF.

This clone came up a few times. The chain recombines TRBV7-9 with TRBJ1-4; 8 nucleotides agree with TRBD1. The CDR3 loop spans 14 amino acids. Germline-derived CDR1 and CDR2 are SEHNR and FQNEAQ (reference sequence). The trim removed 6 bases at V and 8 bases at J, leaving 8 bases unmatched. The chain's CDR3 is CASSSGQGKEKLFF. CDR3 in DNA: TGTGCCAGCAGTTCAGGACAGGGCAAAGAAAAACTGTTTTTT. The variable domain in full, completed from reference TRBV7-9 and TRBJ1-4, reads DTGVSQNPRHKITKRGQNVTFRCDPISEHNRLYWYRQTLGQGPEFLTYFQNEAQLEKSRLLSDRFSAERPKGSFSTLEIQRTEQGDSAMYLCASSSGQGKEKLFFGSGTQLSVL.

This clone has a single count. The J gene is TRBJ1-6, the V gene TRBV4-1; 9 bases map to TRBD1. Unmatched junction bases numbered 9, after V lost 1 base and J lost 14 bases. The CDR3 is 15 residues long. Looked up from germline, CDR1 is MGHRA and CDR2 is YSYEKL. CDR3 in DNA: TGCGCCAGCAGCCAAGCGGGGACAGGGAGGTGGTCCCTCCACTTT. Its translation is CASSQAGTGRWSLHF.

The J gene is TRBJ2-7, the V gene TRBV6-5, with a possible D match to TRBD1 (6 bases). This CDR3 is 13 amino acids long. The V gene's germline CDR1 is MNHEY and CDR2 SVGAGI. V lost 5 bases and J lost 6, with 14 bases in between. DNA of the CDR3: TGTGCCAGCAGTCCACCCGACAGGCCCGAGCAGTACTTC. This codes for CASSPPDRPEQYF.

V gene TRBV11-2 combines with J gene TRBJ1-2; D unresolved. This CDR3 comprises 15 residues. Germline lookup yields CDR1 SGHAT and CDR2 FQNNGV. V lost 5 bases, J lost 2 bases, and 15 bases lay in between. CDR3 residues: CASSPQRGSNYGYTF. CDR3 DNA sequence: TGTGCCAGCAGCCCCCAACGAGGGTCCAACTATGGCTACACCTTC. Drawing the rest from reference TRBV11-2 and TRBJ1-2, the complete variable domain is EAGVAQSPRYKIIEKRQSVAFWCNPISGHATLYWYQQILGQGPKLLIQFQNNGVVDDSQLPKDRFSAERLKGVDSTLKIQPAKLEDSAVYLCASSPQRGSNYGYTFGSGTRLTVV.

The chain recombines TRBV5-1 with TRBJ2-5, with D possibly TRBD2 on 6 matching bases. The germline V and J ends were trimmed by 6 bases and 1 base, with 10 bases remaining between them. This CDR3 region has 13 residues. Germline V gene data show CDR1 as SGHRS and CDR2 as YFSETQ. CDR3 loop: CASKEGSQETQYF. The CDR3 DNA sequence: TGCGCCAGCAAGGAGGGGTCCCAAGAGACCCAGTACTTC.

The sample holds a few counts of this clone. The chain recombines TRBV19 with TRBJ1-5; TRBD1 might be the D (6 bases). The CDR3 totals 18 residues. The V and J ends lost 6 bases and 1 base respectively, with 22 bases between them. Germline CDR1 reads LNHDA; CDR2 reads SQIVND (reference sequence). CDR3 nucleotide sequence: TGTGCCAGTAGCATACTTCACGGGCGGGGGCGAAGCAATCAGCCCCAGCATTTT. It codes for CASSILHGRGRSNQPQHF.

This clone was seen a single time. CDR3 nucleotide sequence: TGTGCCAGCAGTTCGGACAGTGCGACATACTACACCTTC. It codes for CASSSDSATYYTF. V and J are TRBV12-3 or TRBV12-4 and TRBJ1-2; TRBD1 is a possible D gene (6 bases). The CDR3 consists of 13 residues. V was cut by 4 bases and J by 10 bases, with 16 bases left in between.

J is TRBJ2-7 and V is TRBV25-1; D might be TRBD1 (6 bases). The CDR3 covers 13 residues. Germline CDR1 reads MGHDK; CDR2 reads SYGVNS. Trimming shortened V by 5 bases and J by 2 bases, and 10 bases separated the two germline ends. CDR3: CASSKGTTYEQYF. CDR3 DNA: TGTGCCAGCAGTAAGGGGACAACCTACGAGCAGTACTTC.

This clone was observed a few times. The CDR3 bases are TGTGCCAGCAGTCCCTCCGGTGGTGAGGTCTCCTATAGCAATCAGCCCCAGCATTTT. Its translation is CASSPSGGEVSYSNQPQHF. The chain carries TRBV6-6 and TRBJ1-5; D is uncertain. Germline values: CDR1 MNHNY, CDR2 SVGAGI (reference sequence). This CDR3 has 19 residues. Trimming removed 5 bases from V and 0 bases from J, with 23 bases in between.

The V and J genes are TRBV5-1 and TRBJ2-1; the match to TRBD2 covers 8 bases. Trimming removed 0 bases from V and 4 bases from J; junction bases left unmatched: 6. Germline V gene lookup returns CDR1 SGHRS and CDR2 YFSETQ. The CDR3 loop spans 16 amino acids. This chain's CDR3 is CASSLVGTGGYNEQFF. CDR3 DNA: TGCGCCAGCAGCTTGGTAGGGACGGGAGGGTACAATGAGCAGTTCTTC.

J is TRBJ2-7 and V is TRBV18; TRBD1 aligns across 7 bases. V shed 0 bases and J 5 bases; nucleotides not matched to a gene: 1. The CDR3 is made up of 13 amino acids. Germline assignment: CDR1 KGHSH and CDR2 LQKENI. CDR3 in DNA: TGTGCCAGCTCACCACCGACAGGGCACGAGCAGTACTTC. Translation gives CASSPPTGHEQYF. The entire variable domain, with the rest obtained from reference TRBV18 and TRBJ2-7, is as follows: NAGVMQNPRHLVRRRGQEARLRCSPMKGHSHVYWYRQLPEEGLKFMVYLQKENIIDESGMPKERFSAEFPKEGPSILRIQQVVRGDSAAYFCASSPPTGHEQYFGPGTRLTVT.

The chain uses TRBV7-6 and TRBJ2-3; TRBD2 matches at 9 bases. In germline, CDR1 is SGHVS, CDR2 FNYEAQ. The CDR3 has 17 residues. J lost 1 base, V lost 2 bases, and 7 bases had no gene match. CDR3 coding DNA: TGTGCCAGCAGCTTAAGGGTAGCGGGAGCGGGCACAGATACGCAGTATTTT. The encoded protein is CASSLRVAGAGTDTQYF.

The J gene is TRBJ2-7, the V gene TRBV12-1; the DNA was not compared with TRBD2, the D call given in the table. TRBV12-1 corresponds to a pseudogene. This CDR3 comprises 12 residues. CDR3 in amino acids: CASSLYPYEQYF. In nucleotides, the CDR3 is TGTGCCAGCAGCTTATATCCCTACGAGCAGTACTTC.

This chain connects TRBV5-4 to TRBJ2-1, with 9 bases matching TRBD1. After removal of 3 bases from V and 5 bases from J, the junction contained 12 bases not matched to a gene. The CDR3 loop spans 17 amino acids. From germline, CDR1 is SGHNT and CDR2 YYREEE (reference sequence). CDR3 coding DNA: TGTGCCAGCAGCTCCGGACAGGGGAGGGTTACCGACAATGAGCAGTTCTTC. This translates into CASSSGQGRVTDNEQFF.

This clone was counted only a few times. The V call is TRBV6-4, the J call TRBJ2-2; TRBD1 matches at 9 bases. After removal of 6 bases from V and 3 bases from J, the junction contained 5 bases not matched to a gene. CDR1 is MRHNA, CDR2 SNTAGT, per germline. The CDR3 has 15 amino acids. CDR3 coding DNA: TGTGCCAGCAGCGAAAGACAGGGGGACACCGGGGAGCTGTTTTTT. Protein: CASSERQGDTGELFF.

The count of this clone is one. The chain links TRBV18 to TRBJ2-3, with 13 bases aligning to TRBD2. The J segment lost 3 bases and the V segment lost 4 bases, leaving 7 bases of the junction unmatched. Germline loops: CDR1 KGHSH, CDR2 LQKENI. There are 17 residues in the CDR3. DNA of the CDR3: TGTGCCAGCTCACTTAACGGACTAGCGGGAGTAACAGATACGCAGTATTTT. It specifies CASSLNGLAGVTDTQYF.

The CDR3 reads CASRSQGVNTGELFF. CDR3 in DNA: TGTGCCAGCAGATCACAGGGGGTGAACACCGGGGAGCTGTTTTTT. The chain combines TRBV2 with TRBJ2-2; 8 nucleotides line up with TRBD1. This CDR3 has 15 amino acids. J was trimmed by 1 base and V by 6 bases; bases with no gene match: 4. The germline V gene encodes CDR1 SNHLY and CDR2 FYNNEI.

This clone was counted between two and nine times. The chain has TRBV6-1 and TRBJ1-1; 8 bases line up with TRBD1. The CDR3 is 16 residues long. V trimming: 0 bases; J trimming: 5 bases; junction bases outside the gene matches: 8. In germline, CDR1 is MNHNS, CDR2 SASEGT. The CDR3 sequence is CASSEAAGQGGTEAFF. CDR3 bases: TGTGCCAGCAGTGAAGCAGCTGGACAGGGCGGGACTGAAGCTTTCTTT.

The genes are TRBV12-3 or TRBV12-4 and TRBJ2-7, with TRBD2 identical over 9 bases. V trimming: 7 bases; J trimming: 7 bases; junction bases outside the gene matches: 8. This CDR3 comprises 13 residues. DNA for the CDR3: TGTGCCAGCACCCCAGGAGCGGGAGGAGAGCAGTACTTC. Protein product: CASTPGAGGEQYF.